The clone carrying this T cell receptor (beta chain) came up a few times. Primed by a sample-barcoded 5' primer and a J-beta primer mix, a second PCR proceeded for about 7 to 11 cycles. TCRdb itself ran the 5' RACE reads through MiXCR, one entry per CDR3 protein. The table has some 940,000 distinct CDR3 sequences, 25% to 35% seen once. The germline V gene encodes CDR1 DFQATT and CDR2 SNEGSKA (reference sequence). The ends were cut back, 5 bases at V and 4 bases at J, with 15 bases in the middle. This CDR3 contains 14 residues. This record comes from a study of blood T cells in healthy people across ages. These same records also appear under a second study, on T cells of mothers and their children.

Sequenced input: blood. The chain has TRBV20-1 and TRBJ1-5, with a possible D match to TRBD1 (5 bases). This TCR was sampled from a woman between 40 and 55 years old in good health. In nucleotides, the CDR3 is TGCAGTGCTTTCCTGGATGGGGGGAATCAGCCCCAGCATTTT. This encodes CSAFLDGGNQPQHF.